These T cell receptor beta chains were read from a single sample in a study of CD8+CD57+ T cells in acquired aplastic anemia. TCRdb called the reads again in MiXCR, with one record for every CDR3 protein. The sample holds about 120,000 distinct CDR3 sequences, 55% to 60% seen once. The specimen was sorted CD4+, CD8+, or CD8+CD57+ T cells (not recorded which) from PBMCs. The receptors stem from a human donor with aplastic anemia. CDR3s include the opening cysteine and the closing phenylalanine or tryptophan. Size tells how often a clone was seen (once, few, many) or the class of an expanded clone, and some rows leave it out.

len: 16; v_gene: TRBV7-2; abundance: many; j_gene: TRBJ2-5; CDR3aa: CASSLSGGWGEETQYF
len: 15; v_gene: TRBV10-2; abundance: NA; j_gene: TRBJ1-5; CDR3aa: CASSEWGQSNQPQHF
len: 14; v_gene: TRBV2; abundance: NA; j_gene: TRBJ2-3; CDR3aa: CASSVTGGRDTQYF
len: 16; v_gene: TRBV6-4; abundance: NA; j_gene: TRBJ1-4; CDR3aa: CASSDFRGDGREKLFF
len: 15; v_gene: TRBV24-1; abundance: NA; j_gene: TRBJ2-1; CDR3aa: CATSDRTGYTNEQFF
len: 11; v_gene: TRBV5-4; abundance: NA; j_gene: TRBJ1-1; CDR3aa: CASSFVLEAFF
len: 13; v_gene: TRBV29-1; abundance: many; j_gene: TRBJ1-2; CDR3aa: CSVEDRENYGYTF
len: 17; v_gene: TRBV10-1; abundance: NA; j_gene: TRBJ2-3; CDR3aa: CASRPGLAGNPTDTQYF
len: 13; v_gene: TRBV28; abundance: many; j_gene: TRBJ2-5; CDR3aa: CASGQANQETQYF
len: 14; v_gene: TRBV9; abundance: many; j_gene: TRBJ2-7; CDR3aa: CASSVAAGAREQYF
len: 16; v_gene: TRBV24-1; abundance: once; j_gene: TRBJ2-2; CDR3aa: CATSDRDRGHTGELFF
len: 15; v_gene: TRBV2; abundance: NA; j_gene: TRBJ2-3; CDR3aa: CASSLDSPYTDTQYF
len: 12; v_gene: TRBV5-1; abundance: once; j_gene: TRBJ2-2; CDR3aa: CASSERAGELFF
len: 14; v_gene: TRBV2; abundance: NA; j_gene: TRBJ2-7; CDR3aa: CASSEYRGVYEQYF
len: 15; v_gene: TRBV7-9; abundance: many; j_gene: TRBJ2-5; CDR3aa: CASSFDQQREETQYF
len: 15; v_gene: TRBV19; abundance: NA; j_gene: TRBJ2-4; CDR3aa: CASSAGGYTKNIQYF
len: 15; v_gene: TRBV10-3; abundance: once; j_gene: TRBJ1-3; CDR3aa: CAIRTLMDRGDTIYF
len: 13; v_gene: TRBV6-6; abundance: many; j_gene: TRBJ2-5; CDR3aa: CASSYSRLETQYF
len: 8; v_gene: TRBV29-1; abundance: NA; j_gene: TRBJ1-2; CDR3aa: CSVGDYTF
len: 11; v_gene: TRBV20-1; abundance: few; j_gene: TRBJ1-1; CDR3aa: CSARVVTEAFF
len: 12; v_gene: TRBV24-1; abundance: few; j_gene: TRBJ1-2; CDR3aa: CATSGSTSAYTF
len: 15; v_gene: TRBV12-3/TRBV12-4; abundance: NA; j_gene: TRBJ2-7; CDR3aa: CASGRQGSPPGKQYF
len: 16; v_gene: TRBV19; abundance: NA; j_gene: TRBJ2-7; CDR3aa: CASSIAGGQGQDEQYF
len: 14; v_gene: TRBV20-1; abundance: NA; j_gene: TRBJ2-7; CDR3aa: CSARNQTGGYEQYF
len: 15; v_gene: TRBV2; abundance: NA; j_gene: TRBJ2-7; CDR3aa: CASYPTRVAFYEQYF
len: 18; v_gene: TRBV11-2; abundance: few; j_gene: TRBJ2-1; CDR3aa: CASSPHRPSGSSYNEQFF
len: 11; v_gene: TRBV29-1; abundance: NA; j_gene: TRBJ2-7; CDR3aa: CSVGQLYEQYF
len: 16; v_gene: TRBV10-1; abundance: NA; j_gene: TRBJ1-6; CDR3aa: CASRLSMGQCPYPLHF
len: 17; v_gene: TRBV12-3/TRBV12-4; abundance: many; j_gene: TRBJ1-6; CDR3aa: CASSDVGGRGYNSPLHF
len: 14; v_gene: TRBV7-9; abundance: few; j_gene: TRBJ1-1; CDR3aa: CASSLGSGQTEAFF
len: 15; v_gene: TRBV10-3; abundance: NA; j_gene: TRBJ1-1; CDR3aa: CAIRGLDPMNTEAFF
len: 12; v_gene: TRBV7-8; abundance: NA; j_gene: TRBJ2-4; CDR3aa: CASSLGLNIQYF
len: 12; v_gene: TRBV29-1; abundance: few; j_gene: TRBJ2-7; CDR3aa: CSALTGPYEQYF
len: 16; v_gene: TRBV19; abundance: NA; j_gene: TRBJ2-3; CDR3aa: CASSIDPPPGQDTQYF
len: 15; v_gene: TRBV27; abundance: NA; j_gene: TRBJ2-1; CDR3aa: CASSFYREIYNEQFF
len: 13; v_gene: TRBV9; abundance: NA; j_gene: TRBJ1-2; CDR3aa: CASSGTGGAGYTF
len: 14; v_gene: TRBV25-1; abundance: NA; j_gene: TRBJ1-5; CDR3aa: CASSEYTGGQPQHF
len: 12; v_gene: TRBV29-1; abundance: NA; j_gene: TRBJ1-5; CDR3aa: CSVAGANQPQHF
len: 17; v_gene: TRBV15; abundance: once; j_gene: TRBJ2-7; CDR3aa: CATSRYLPHGGFYEQYF
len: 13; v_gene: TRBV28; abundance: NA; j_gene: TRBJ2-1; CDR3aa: CAGIGRGGNEQFF
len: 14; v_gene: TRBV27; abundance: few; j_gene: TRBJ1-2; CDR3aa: CASSFQKHYYGYTF
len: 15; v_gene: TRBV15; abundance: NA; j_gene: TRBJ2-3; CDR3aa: CATSRVRQVTDTQYF
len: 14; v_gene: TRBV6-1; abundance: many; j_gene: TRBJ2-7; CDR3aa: CASSDGTGAYEQYF
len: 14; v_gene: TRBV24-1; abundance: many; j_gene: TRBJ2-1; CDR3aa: CATSDVSSYNEQFF
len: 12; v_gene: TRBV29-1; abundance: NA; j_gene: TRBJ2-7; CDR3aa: CSVERGAYEQYF
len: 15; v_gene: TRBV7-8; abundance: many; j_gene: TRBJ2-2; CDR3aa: CASSLGGQLTGELFF
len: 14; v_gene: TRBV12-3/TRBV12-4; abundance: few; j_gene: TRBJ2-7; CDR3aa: CASTPDRGQDEQYF
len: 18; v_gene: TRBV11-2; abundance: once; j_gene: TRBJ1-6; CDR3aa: CASSLDRPQGIQNSPLHF
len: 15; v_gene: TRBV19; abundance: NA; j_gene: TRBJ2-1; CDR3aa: CASSIGGTSYNEQFF
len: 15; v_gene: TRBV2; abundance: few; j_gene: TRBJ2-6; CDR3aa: CASSELAAGANVLTF
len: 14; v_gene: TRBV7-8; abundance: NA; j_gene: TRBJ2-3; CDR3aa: CASSLGSSTDTRYF
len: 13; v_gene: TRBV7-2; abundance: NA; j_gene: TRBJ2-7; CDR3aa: CASSSQLGYEQYF
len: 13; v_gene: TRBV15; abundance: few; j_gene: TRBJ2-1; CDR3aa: CATSRGGVVEQFF
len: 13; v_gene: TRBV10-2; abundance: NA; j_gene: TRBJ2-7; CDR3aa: CASSYDRVGEQYF